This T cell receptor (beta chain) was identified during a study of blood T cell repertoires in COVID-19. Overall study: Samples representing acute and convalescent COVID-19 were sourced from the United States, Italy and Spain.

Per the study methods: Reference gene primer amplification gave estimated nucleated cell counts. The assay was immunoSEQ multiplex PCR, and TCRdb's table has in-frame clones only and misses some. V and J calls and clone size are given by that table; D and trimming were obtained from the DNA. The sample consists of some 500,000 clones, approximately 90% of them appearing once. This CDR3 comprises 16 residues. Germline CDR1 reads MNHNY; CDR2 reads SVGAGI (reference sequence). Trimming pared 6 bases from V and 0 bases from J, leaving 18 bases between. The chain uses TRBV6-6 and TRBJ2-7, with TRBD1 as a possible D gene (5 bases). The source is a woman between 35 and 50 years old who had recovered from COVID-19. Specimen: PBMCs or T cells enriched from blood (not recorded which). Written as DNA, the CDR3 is TGTGCCAGCAGCCGACAAGGTGGGGCCAGCTCCTACGAGCAGTACTTC. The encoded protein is CASSRQGGASSYEQYF.